Listed here is a single TCR beta chain. Patients had received no treatment of any kind before thyroid surgery. The data were taken from a study of metastatic and nonmetastatic thyroid tumors. Study context: Repertoires from blood and tumor or nodule tissue of malignant and benign thyroid patients were compared.

This CDR3 is built from 15 residues. Germline V gene sequence: CDR1 MNHNS, CDR2 SASEGT. V lost 6 bases, J lost 4 bases, and 18 bases lay in between. TCRdb re-called clones via MiXCR from the PCR reads. The sample includes 15,000 to 20,000 clones, 28% seen only once; the top ten take over 9.5%. The receptor comes from a female donor with papillary thyroid cancer or a benign thyroid nodule (not recorded which). Some clones in this sample may be carry-over from other donors' samples. The chain recombines TRBV6-1 with TRBJ1-1; D might be TRBD1 (6 bases). Input material: tumor tissue. The DNA for the CDR3 is TGTGCCAGCAGGATCCGACAGGAGTCTTCCACTGAAGCTTTCTTT. Its protein product is CASRIRQESSTEAFF.